This entry is about one TCR beta chain. Stated treatment: oral pan-JAK inhibitor, 5-10 mg twice daily. Samples from alopecia areata patients were lesional scalp punch biopsies and peripheral blood. The authors extracted RNA and reverse transcribed it into cDNA as the sequencing template. Only in-frame clones appear in the TCRdb table, and some are missing; sequencing was by immunoSEQ multiplex PCR. The table includes about 220,000 clones, around 57% detected once. This sample was included in a study of CD8+ T cells in alopecia areata. The CDR3 is 15 residues long. CDR1 and CDR2 (germline): MNHEY, SMNVEV (reference sequence). The V end was cut by 2 bases, the J end by 5 bases, with 10 bases between.

This sequence was found in a human donor with alopecia areata. The specimen was CD4+ T cells sorted from blood, collected at week 4, from a patient treated with tofacitinib. The genes are TRBV27 and TRBJ1-6; D is ambiguous. DNA for the CDR3: TGTGCCAGCAGTTTAGAAGGGTACGATAATTCACCCCTCCACTTT. It codes for CASSLEGYDNSPLHF.